A single T cell receptor (beta chain) is shown here with its context. The sample originates from a study of blood T cell repertoires in COVID-19. Study-wide background: Samples taken during acute and convalescent COVID-19 were collected in the United States, Italy and Spain. Nucleic acid was either cDNA or gDNA, and it came from T cells, B-cell-depleted T cells, or PBMCs.

After removal of 5 bases from V and 2 bases from J, the junction contained 2 bases not matched to a gene. CDR3 size: 13 residues. Germline lookup yields CDR1 MNHEY and CDR2 SMNVEV (reference sequence). In the authors' workflow: Amplified reference gene primers provided the basis for estimating nucleated cell counts. Here immunoSEQ multiplex PCR was the method, and the copy in TCRdb shows in-frame clones only, minus some. V and J calls and clone size come straight from that table; D and trimming were deduced from the DNA. The sample lists some 240,000 clones, 90% to 95% occurring once. Patients at the Seattle site were enrolled during active infection and followed longitudinally.

Source material: peripheral blood. The gene calls are TRBV27 and TRBJ1-2; 7 bases align to TRBD1. This TCR was recovered from a man in his sixties with COVID-19, enrolled during active disease. The CDR3 sequence: CASSRDSNYGYTF. CDR3 bases: TGTGCCAGCAGTCGGGACAGCAACTATGGCTACACCTTC.